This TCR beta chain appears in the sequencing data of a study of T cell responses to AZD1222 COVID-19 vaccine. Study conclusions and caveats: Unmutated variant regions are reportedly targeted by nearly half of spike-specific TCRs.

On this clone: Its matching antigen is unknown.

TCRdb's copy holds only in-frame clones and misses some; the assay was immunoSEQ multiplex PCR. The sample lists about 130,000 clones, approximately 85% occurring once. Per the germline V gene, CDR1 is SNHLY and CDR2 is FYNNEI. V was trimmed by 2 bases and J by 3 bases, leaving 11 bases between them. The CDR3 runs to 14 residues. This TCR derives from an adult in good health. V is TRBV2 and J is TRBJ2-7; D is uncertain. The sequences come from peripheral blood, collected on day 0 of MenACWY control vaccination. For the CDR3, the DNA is TGTGCCAGCAGTGAAACATTCGCAGTCTACGAGCAGTACTTC. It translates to CASSETFAVYEQYF. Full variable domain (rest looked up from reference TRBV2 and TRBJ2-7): EPEVTQTPSHQVTQMGQEVILRCVPISNHLYFYWYRQILGQKVEFLVSFYNNEISEKSEIFDDQFSVERPDGSNFTLKIRSTKLEDSAMYFCASSETFAVYEQYFGPGTRLTVT.